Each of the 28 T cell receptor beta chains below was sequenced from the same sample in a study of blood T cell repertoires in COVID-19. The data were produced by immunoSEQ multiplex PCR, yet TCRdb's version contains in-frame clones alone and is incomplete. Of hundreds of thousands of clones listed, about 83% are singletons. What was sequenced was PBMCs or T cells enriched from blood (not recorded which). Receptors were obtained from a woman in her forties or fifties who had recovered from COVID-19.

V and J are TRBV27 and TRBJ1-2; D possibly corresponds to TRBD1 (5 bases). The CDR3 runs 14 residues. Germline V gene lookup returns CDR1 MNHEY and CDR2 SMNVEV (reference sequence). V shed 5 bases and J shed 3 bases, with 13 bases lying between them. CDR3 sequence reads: CASSPQTDHYGYTF. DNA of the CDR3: TGTGCCAGCAGTCCACAGACAGATCACTATGGCTACACCTTC.

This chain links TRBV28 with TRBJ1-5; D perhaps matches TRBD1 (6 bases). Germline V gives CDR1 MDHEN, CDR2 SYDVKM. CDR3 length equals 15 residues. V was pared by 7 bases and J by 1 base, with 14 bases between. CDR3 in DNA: TGTGCCAGCATCAAGGGGGGGGCGAGCAATCAGCCCCAGCATTTT. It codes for CASIKGGASNQPQHF.

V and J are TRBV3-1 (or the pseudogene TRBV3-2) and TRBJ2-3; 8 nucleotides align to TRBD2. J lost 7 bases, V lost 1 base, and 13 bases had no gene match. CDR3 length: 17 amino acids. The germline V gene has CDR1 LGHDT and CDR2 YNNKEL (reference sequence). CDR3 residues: CASSQVTLRGASNTQYF. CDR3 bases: TGTGCCAGCAGCCAAGTTACTCTGCGGGGGGCCTCGAATACGCAGTATTTT.

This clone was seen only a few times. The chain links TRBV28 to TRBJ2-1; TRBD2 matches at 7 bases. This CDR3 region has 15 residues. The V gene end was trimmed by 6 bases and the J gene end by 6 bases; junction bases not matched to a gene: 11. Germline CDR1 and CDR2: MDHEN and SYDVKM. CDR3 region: CASSQSGRGVNEQFF. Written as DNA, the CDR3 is TGTGCCAGCAGCCAGTCAGGGAGGGGTGTCAATGAGCAGTTCTTC.

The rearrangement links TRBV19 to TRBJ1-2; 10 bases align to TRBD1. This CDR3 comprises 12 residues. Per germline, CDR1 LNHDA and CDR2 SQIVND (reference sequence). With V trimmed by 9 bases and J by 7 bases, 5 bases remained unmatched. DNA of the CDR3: TGTGCCAGCGGACAGGGGGTTCCTGGCTACACCTTC. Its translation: CASGQGVPGYTF.

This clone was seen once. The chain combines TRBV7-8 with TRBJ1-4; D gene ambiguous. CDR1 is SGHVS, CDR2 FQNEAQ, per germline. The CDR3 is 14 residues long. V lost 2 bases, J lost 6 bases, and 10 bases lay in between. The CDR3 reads CASSLFAGDEKLFF. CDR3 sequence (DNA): TGTGCCAGCAGCTTATTTGCGGGAGATGAAAAACTGTTTTTT.

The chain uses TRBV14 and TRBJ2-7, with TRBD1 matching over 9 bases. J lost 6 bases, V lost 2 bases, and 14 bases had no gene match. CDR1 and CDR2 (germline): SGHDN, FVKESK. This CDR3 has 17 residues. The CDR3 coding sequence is TGTGCCAGCAGCCAATTTTTCCATATAACAGGGGGCAGCGAGCAGTACTTC. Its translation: CASSQFFHITGGSEQYF.

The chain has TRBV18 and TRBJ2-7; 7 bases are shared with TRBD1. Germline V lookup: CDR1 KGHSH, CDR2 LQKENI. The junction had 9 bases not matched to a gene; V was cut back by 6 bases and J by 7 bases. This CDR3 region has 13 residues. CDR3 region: CASSYGQVREQYF. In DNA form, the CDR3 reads TGTGCCAGCTCTTACGGACAGGTACGGGAGCAGTACTTC.

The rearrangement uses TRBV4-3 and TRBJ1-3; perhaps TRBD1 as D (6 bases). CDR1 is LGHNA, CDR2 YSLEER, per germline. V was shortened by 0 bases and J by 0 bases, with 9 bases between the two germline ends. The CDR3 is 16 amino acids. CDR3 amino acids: CASSQDPRGSGNTIYF. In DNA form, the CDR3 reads TGCGCCAGCAGCCAAGATCCCAGGGGCTCTGGAAACACCATATATTTT.

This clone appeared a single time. In DNA, the CDR3 is TGTGCCAGCAGCCTGGACAGGGGGCACACCGGGGAGCTGTTTTTT. Translation: CASSLDRGHTGELFF. The chain joins TRBV7-2 to TRBJ2-2; TRBD1 matches 11 bases. With V trimmed by 5 bases and J by 3 bases, 2 bases remained unmatched. The CDR3 runs to 15 residues. The germline V gene has CDR1 SGHTA and CDR2 FQGNSA.

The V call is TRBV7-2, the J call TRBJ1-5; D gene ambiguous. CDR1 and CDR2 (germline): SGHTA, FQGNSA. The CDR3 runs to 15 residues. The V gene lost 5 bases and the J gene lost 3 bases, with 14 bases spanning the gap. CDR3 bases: TGTGCCAGCAGCACCGGAGGGCAGTCCAATCAGCCCCAGCATTTT. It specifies CASSTGGQSNQPQHF. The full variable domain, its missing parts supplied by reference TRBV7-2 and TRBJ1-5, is GAGVSQSPSNKVTEKGKDVELRCDPISGHTALYWYRQSLGQGLEFLIYFQGNSAPDKSGLPSDRFSAERTGGSVSTLTIQRTQQEDSAVYLCASSTGGQSNQPQHFGDGTRLSIL.

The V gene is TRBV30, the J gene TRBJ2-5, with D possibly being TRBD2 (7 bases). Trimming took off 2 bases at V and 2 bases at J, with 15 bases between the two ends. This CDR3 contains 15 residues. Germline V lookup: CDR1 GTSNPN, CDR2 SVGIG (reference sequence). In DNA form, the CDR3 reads TGTGCCTGGAGTTACGAAGGGGGGGGACAAGAGACCCAGTACTTC. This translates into CAWSYEGGGQETQYF. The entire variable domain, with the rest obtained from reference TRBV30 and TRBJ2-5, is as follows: SQTIHQWPATLVQPVGSPLSLECTVEGTSNPNLYWYRQAAGRGLQLLFYSVGIGQISSEVPQNLSASRPQDRQFILSSKKLLLSDSGFYLCAWSYEGGGQETQYFGPGTRLLVL.

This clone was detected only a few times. CDR3 loop: CATSRRQGATNEKLFF. In DNA form, the CDR3 reads TGTGCCACCAGCCGCCGACAGGGAGCAACTAATGAAAAACTGTTTTTT. This rearrangement joins TRBV15 to TRBJ1-4; TRBD1 aligns across 7 bases. V lost 5 bases, J lost 0 bases, and 6 bases stayed unmatched. CDR3 size: 16 residues. Germline assignment: CDR1 LNHNV and CDR2 YYDKDF (reference sequence).

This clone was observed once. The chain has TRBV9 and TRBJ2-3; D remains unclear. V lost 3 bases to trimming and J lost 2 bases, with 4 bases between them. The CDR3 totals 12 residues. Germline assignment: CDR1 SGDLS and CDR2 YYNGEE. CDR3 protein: CASSAFTDTQYF. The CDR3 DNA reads TGTGCCAGCAGCGCCTTCACAGATACGCAGTATTTT.

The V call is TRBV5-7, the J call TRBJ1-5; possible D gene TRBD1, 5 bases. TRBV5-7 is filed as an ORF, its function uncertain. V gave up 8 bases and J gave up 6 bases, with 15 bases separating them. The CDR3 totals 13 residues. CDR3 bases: TGTGCCAGACAGGCAGGATTCGGTCAGCCCCAGCATTTT. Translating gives CARQAGFGQPQHF.

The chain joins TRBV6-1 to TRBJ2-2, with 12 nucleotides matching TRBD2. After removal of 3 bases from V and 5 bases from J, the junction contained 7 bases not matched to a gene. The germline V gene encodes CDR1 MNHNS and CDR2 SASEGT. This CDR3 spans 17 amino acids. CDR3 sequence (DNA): TGTGCCAGCAGTGACCAACTAGCGGGGGGTTGGACCGGGGAGCTGTTTTTT. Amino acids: CASSDQLAGGWTGELFF.

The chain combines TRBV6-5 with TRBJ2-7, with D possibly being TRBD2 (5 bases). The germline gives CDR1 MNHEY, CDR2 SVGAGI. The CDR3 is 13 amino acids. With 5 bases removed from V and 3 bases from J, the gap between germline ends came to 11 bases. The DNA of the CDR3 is TGTGCCAGCAGTCAAAACCGGGGCTACGAGCAGTACTTC. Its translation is CASSQNRGYEQYF.

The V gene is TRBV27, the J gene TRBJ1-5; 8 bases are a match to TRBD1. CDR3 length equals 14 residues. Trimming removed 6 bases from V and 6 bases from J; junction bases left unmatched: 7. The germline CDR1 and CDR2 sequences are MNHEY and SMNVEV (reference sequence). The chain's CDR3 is CASSRGQGGQPQHF. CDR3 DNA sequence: TGTGCCAGCAGCAGGGGGCAAGGCGGTCAGCCCCAGCATTTT.

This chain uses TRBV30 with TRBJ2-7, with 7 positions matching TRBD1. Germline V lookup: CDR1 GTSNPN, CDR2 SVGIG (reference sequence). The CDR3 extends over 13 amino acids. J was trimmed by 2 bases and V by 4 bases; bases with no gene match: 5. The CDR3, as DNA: TGTGCCTGGAACCGGGACAGTACCTACGAGCAGTACTTC. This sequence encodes CAWNRDSTYEQYF.

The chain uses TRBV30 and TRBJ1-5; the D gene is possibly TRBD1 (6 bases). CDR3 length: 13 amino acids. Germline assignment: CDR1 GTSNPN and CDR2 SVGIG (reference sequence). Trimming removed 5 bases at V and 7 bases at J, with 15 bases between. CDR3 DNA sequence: TGTGCCTGGCGCTCAGGGGCGGCACAGCCCCAGCATTTT. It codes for CAWRSGAAQPQHF. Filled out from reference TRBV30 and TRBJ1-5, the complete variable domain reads SQTIHQWPATLVQPVGSPLSLECTVEGTSNPNLYWYRQAAGRGLQLLFYSVGIGQISSEVPQNLSASRPQDRQFILSSKKLLLSDSGFYLCAWRSGAAQPQHFGDGTRLSIL.

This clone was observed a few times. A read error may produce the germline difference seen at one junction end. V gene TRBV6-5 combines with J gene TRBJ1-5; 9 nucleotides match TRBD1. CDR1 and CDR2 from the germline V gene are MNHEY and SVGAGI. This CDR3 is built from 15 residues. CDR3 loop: CASSNSGTGNQPQHF. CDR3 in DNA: TGTGCCAGCAGTAACTCCGGGACAGGGAATCAGCCCCAGCATTTT.

This CDR3 reads CSVGPDRGRREEAFF. CDR3 nucleotide sequence: TGCAGCGTTGGTCCCGACAGGGGTCGAAGGGAAGAAGCTTTCTTT. J is TRBJ1-1 and V is TRBV29-1; TRBD1 aligns across 8 bases. Germline CDR1 is SQVTM and CDR2 is ANQGSEA. This CDR3 has 15 amino acids. V was pared by 4 bases and J by 8 bases, with 15 bases of the junction left unmatched.

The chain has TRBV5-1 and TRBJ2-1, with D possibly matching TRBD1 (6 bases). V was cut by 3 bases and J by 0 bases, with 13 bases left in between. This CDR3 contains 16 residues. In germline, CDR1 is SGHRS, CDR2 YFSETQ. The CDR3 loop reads CASSYQGSSSYNEQFF. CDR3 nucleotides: TGCGCCAGCAGCTACCAGGGGTCGAGCTCCTACAATGAGCAGTTCTTC.

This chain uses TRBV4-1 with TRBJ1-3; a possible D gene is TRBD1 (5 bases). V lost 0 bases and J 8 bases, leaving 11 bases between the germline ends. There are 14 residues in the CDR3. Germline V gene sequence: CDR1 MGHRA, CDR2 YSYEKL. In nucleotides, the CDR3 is TGCGCCAGCAGCCAAGATGGCAGGGTTGACACCATATATTTT. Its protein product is CASSQDGRVDTIYF.

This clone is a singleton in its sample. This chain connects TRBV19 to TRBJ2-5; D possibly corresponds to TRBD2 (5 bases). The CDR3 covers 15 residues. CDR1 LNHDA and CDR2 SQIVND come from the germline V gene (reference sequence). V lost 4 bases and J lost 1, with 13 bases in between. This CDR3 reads CASSKVRELQETQYF. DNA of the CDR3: TGTGCCAGTAGTAAGGTTCGGGAACTCCAAGAGACCCAGTACTTC.

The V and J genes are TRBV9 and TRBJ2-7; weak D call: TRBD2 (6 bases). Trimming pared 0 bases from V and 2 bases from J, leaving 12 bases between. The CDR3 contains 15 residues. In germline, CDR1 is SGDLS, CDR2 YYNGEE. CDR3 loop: CASSVAGSPTYEQYF. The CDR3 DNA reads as TGTGCCAGCAGCGTAGCCGGGAGCCCAACCTACGAGCAGTACTTC.

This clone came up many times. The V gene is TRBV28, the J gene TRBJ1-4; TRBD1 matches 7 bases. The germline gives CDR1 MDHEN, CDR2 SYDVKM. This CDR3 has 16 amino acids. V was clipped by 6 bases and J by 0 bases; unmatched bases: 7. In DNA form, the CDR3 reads TGTGCCAGCAGAATGGGGACAGCCGCAACTAATGAAAAACTGTTTTTT. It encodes CASRMGTAATNEKLFF.

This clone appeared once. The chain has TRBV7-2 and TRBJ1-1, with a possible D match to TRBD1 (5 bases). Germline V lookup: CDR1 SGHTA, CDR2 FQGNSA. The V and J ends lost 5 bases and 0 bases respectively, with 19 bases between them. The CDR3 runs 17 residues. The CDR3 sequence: CASSNGGSGRMNTEAFF. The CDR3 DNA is TGTGCCAGCAGCAACGGGGGGTCCGGGAGAATGAACACTGAAGCTTTCTTT.